One sample yielded the 11 T cell receptor beta chains listed below, sequenced in a study of immune evolution from preneoplasia to lung adenocarcinoma. Sequencing was performed with immunoSEQ multiplex PCR; in TCRdb, only in-frame clones are kept and a portion is missing. The repertoire holds just over 3,500 clones, with roughly four fifths as singletons. The source material was FFPE lung adenocarcinoma in situ tissue. Receptor source: a person aged 60-79 years with lung adenocarcinoma.

This chain links TRBV5-6 with TRBJ1-2; no firm D call. The CDR3 has 13 residues. Germline CDR1 is SGHDT and CDR2 is YYEEEE. The V and J ends lost 2 bases and 7 bases respectively, with 12 bases between them. Here the CDR3 DNA reads TGTGCCAGCAGCTTAAAGGGAGGAATTGGCTACACCTTC. Amino acid sequence: CASSLKGGIGYTF. Together with reference TRBV5-6 and TRBJ1-2, the CDR3 gives the full variable domain: DAGVTQSPTHLIKTRGQQVTLRCSPKSGHDTVSWYQQALGQGPQFIFQYYEEEERQRGNFPDRFSGHQFPNYSSELNVNALLLGDSALYLCASSLKGGIGYTFGSGTRLTVV.

J is TRBJ2-7 and V is TRBV5-1, with 12 nucleotides matching TRBD2. The germline CDR1 and CDR2 sequences are SGHRS and YFSETQ. V gave up 4 bases and J gave up 5 bases; unmatched junction bases: 7. The CDR3 has 15 residues. CDR3 nucleotide sequence: TGCGCCAGCAGCCCAACTAGCGGGGGGAACCACGAGCAGTACTTC. Translating it yields CASSPTSGGNHEQYF.

This clone was counted a few times. The V and J genes are TRBV19 and TRBJ1-6; 10 bases line up with TRBD1. J was trimmed by 8 bases and V by 6 bases; bases with no gene match: 7. This CDR3 is built from 15 residues. Germline CDR1 and CDR2: LNHDA and SQIVND (reference sequence). Here the CDR3 DNA reads TGTGCCAGTAGACGGGGGGGACAGGGGCATTCACCCCTCCACTTT. This codes for CASRRGGQGHSPLHF.

CDR3 sequence reads: CACPEAANYGYTF. Written as DNA, the CDR3 is TGTGCCTGCCCGGAGGCAGCCAACTATGGCTACACCTTC. The V gene is TRBV30, the J gene TRBJ1-2; no firm D call. V lost 6 bases, J lost 2 bases, and 13 bases lay in between. CDR1 is GTSNPN, CDR2 SVGIG, per germline (reference sequence). The CDR3 has 13 amino acids. Using reference TRBV30 and TRBJ1-2 for the parts outside the CDR3, the full variable domain is SQTIHQWPATLVQPVGSPLSLECTVEGTSNPNLYWYRQAAGRGLQLLFYSVGIGQISSEVPQNLSASRPQDRQFILSSKKLLLSDSGFYLCACPEAANYGYTFGSGTRLTVV.

To note about this clone: Germline is not matched at one junction end, which may reflect a read error. The chain has TRBV7-9 and TRBJ1-2; 8 bases are shared with TRBD1. Germline loops: CDR1 SEHNR, CDR2 FQNEAQ (reference sequence). The CDR3 sequence is 13 residues long. The DNA for the CDR3 is TGTGCCAGCAGCTCGGGACAGGACTATGTTGGGGCCTTC. It is translated as CASSSGQDYVGAF.

The chain joins TRBV7-6 to TRBJ2-3, with 10 nucleotides matching TRBD1. V lost 1 base, J lost 11 bases, and 3 bases stayed unmatched. Germline CDR1 is SGHVS and CDR2 is FNYEAQ. CDR3 length: 13 amino acids. CDR3 bases: TGTGCCAGCAGCTTAGAGGGACAGGGGCAGCAGTATTTT. Its translation: CASSLEGQGQQYF.

The rearrangement links TRBV6-5 to TRBJ2-7, with unresolved D. The CDR3 totals 14 residues. CDR1 is MNHEY, CDR2 SVGAGI, per germline. V was pared by 0 bases and J by 0 bases, with 6 bases between. The CDR3 nucleotides read TGTGCCAGCAGTTACTCGCCGAACTCCTACGAGCAGTACTTC. This sequence encodes CASSYSPNSYEQYF.

V usage is TRBV19 and J usage is TRBJ2-7; D may correspond to TRBD1 or TRBD2 (5 bases each). From germline, CDR1 is LNHDA and CDR2 SQIVND (reference sequence). This CDR3 region has 14 residues. V dropped 3 bases and J dropped 3 bases, with 12 bases sitting between them. The CDR3 DNA follows: TGTGCCAGTAGTATCGTTCTGGGGGACTACGAGCAGTACTTC. Encoded protein: CASSIVLGDYEQYF.

This chain uses TRBV11-2 with TRBJ2-1, with D hard to call. With 3 bases removed from V and 8 bases from J, the gap between germline ends came to 5 bases. This CDR3 is built from 11 residues. Germline CDR1 and CDR2: SGHAT and FQNNGV. DNA for the CDR3: TGTGCCAGCAGCTTGGGGTATGAGCAGTTCTTC. Its protein is CASSLGYEQFF.

V is TRBV15 and J is TRBJ2-5; D possibly uses TRBD1 or TRBD2 (5 bases each). The V gene lost 4 bases and the J gene lost 4 bases, with 10 bases spanning the gap. The length of the CDR3 is 13 residues. Germline-derived CDR1 and CDR2 are LNHNV and YYDKDF (reference sequence). The CDR3 region is CATSTGARETQYF. The DNA of the CDR3 is TGTGCCACCAGCACCGGGGCTAGAGAGACCCAGTACTTC.

This clone was picked up one time. This sequence joins TRBV4-1 and TRBJ2-7, with 7 bases matching TRBD1. This CDR3 spans 14 amino acids. Germline CDR1 MGHRA, CDR2 YSYEKL. V trimming: 7 bases; J trimming: 1 base; junction bases outside the gene matches: 7. CDR3 in amino acids: CASTRDRASYEQYF. The CDR3 coding sequence is TGCGCCAGCACTAGGGACAGAGCTTCCTACGAGCAGTACTTC.